Shown below are 25 T cell receptor beta chains from a single sample sequenced in a study of blood T cell repertoires in COVID-19. TCRdb's table, derived via immunoSEQ multiplex PCR, lists solely in-frame clones and lacks some. The sample gives approximately 80,000 clones, approximately 81% of which show up once; roughly 40% is in the top ten. The sequenced material came from peripheral blood. The receptors originated from a man older than 75 with acute or convalescent COVID-19.

The chain uses TRBV13 and TRBJ2-7; TRBD2 matches 12 bases. In germline, CDR1 is PRHDT, CDR2 FYEKMQ (reference sequence). The CDR3 totals 20 residues. The V and J ends lost 0 bases and 5 bases, in that order; junction bases with no gene match: 17. CDR3 sequence reads: CASSLGASSGRAVYGNEQYF. CDR3 nucleotides: TGTGCCAGCAGCTTAGGTGCTTCTAGCGGGAGGGCCGTGTATGGAAACGAGCAGTACTTC.

This chain joins TRBV18 and TRBJ2-2; a weak D match, TRBD1 (5 bases). Germline V lookup: CDR1 KGHSH, CDR2 LQKENI. Trimming left V 3 bases short and J 0 bases short, with 8 bases between. The CDR3 covers 15 residues. The DNA for the CDR3 is TGTGCCAGCTCACCTTTGACAGCGAACACCGGGGAGCTGTTTTTT. Translation: CASSPLTANTGELFF. Based on the CDR3 plus reference TRBV18 and TRBJ2-2, the full variable domain is NAGVMQNPRHLVRRRGQEARLRCSPMKGHSHVYWYRQLPEEGLKFMVYLQKENIIDESGMPKERFSAEFPKEGPSILRIQQVVRGDSAAYFCASSPLTANTGELFFGEGSRLTVL.

J is TRBJ1-5 and V is TRBV3-1 (or the pseudogene TRBV3-2); unclear D gene. There are 15 residues in the CDR3. The V gene lost 4 bases and the J gene lost 3 bases, with 13 bases spanning the gap. Germline V gives CDR1 LGHDT, CDR2 YNNKEL (reference sequence). The CDR3 DNA sequence: TGTGCCAGCAGCCGCACCGGACTGGACAATCAGCCCCAGCATTTT. Its translation is CASSRTGLDNQPQHF.

This chain links TRBV5-4 with TRBJ1-3, with 7 bases fitting TRBD1. The V and J ends lost 6 bases and 2 bases, in that order; junction bases with no gene match: 5. Looked up from germline, CDR1 is SGHNT and CDR2 is YYREEE (reference sequence). The CDR3 has 14 residues. The CDR3 nucleotides are TGTGCCAGCAAAACACAGGGGACTGGAAACACCATATATTTT. This codes for CASKTQGTGNTIYF.

The chain combines TRBV10-3 with TRBJ1-1; 10 positions match TRBD1. Germline loops: CDR1 ENHRY, CDR2 SYGVKD. There are 15 residues in the CDR3. The ends lost 0 bases at V and 5 bases at J; junction bases unmatched: 3. CDR3 sequence reads: CAISESPGQGTEAFF. CDR3 DNA sequence: TGTGCCATCAGTGAGTCGCCGGGACAGGGGACTGAAGCTTTCTTT.

J is TRBJ1-2 and V is TRBV5-1; TRBD1 might be the D (5 bases). The CDR3 covers 15 residues. Deletions cut 3 bases from V and 1 base from J, with 13 bases between. The V gene's germline CDR1 is SGHRS and CDR2 YFSETQ. The CDR3 protein is CASSSDRIFNYGYTF. CDR3 DNA: TGCGCCAGCAGCTCCGACAGAATTTTTAACTATGGCTACACCTTC.

The rearrangement joins TRBV7-2 to TRBJ2-2; 7 bases are shared with TRBD1. Unmatched junction bases numbered 3, after V lost 5 bases and J lost 0 bases. The CDR3 is 15 amino acids. From germline, CDR1 is SGHTA and CDR2 FQGNSA. CDR3 in amino acids: CASSQGTANTGELFF. For the CDR3, the DNA is TGTGCCAGCAGCCAAGGGACAGCGAACACCGGGGAGCTGTTTTTT.

Here the CDR3 DNA reads TGTGCCAGCTCACCTAGGACGGGAGGGCCGAATGAGCAGTTCTTC. Protein product: CASSPRTGGPNEQFF. This sequence joins TRBV18 and TRBJ2-1; 8 nucleotides align to TRBD2. Germline loops: CDR1 KGHSH, CDR2 LQKENI. There are 15 residues in the CDR3. V trimming: 3 bases; J trimming: 7 bases; junction bases outside the gene matches: 8. Variable domain in full (rest from reference TRBV18 and TRBJ2-1): NAGVMQNPRHLVRRRGQEARLRCSPMKGHSHVYWYRQLPEEGLKFMVYLQKENIIDESGMPKERFSAEFPKEGPSILRIQQVVRGDSAAYFCASSPRTGGPNEQFFGPGTRLTVL.

J is TRBJ1-2 and V is TRBV19, with 7 bases that match TRBD1. Germline CDR1 LNHDA, CDR2 SQIVND (reference sequence). Trimming removed 4 bases from V and 6 bases from J; junction bases left unmatched: 5. This CDR3 is built from 13 residues. CDR3 sequence: CASSNRGEDGYTF. DNA of the CDR3: TGTGCCAGTAGTAACAGGGGAGAGGATGGCTACACCTTC.

This sequence joins TRBV18 and TRBJ1-1, with D unclear. The CDR3 is 14 amino acids. Germline-derived CDR1 and CDR2 are KGHSH and LQKENI. Trimming pared 2 bases from V and 1 base from J, leaving 8 bases between. The CDR3 region has the DNA TGTGCCAGCTCACCAGAAGAGGCGAACACTGAAGCTTTCTTT. It specifies CASSPEEANTEAFF.

This chain connects TRBV25-1 to TRBJ2-6, with D tentatively TRBD1 (6 bases). The length of the CDR3 is 15 residues. V dropped 7 bases and J dropped 4 bases, with 14 bases sitting between them. Germline-derived CDR1 and CDR2 are MGHDK and SYGVNS. For the CDR3, the DNA is TGTGCCAGCACCCCTCCAGGGGCCGGGGCCAACGTCCTGACTTTC. This sequence encodes CASTPPGAGANVLTF.

This chain joins TRBV10-2 and TRBJ1-4, with 7 nucleotides matching TRBD1. CDR1 and CDR2 (germline): WSHSY, SAAADI. Trimming took 5 bases from V and 8 from J; bases not matched to a gene: 8. The CDR3 runs 14 residues. The CDR3 reads CASSRAGGVEKLFF. CDR3 nucleotide sequence: TGCGCCAGCAGTAGGGCAGGGGGTGTAGAAAAACTGTTTTTT.

The V call is TRBV7-3, the J call TRBJ2-5; 8 nucleotides match TRBD1. Unmatched junction bases numbered 4, after V lost 5 bases and J lost 2 bases. This CDR3 comprises 14 residues. The germline CDR1 and CDR2 sequences are SGHTA and FQGTGA. The CDR3 spells CASSRTGLQETQYF. The CDR3 coding sequence is TGTGCCAGCAGCAGGACAGGGTTACAAGAGACCCAGTACTTC.

The chain uses TRBV7-2 and TRBJ2-7, with 8 nucleotides matching TRBD1. After removal of 1 base from V and 4 bases from J, the junction contained 15 bases not matched to a gene. Germline V gene sequence: CDR1 SGHTA, CDR2 FQGNSA. The CDR3 is made up of 18 amino acids. The CDR3 loop is CASSLGQGQQETGYEQYF. The CDR3 DNA follows: TGTGCCAGCAGCTTAGGACAGGGGCAGCAGGAGACAGGATACGAGCAGTACTTC.

V usage is TRBV27 and J usage is TRBJ2-1; 10 bases match TRBD1. Germline loops: CDR1 MNHEY, CDR2 SMNVEV (reference sequence). CDR3 size: 13 residues. V shed 7 bases, J shed 8 bases, and the junction held 5 bases outside the gene matches. The CDR3 region has the DNA TGTGCCAGCATCCCGGACAGGGGGGATGAGCAGTTCTTC. Protein product: CASIPDRGDEQFF.

This chain connects TRBV28 to TRBJ1-2; TRBD1 matches 7 bases. The CDR3 extends over 14 amino acids. With 2 bases clipped from V and 4 bases from J, the junction kept 4 bases outside the gene matches. CDR1 and CDR2 (germline): MDHEN, SYDVKM. CDR3 nucleotides: TGTGCCAGCAGTTTAGTAGGGGGCGGCTATGGCTACACCTTC. This gives the protein CASSLVGGGYGYTF.

The V call is TRBV5-1, the J call TRBJ2-5, with D unresolved. The CDR3 is 14 amino acids. From germline, CDR1 is SGHRS and CDR2 YFSETQ. V was cut by 5 bases and J by 2 bases, with 13 bases left in between. As DNA, the CDR3 is TGCGCCAGCAGACCGGAGCCGGCTCAAGAGACCCAGTACTTC. Translating gives CASRPEPAQETQYF.

V usage is TRBV24-1 and J usage is TRBJ1-2; weak D call: TRBD1 (6 bases). CDR3 size: 14 residues. CDR1 is KGHDR and CDR2 is SFDVKD in the germline V gene. V lost 7 bases, J lost 4 bases, and 15 bases lay in between. As DNA, the CDR3 is TGTGCCACCAGCGACCATCAGGGGATCTATGGCTACACCTTC. It encodes CATSDHQGIYGYTF.

V is TRBV9 and J is TRBJ1-1, with a tentative D call TRBD1 (5 bases). This CDR3 spans 13 amino acids. The V end was cut by 3 bases, the J end by 3 bases, with 9 bases between. Looked up from germline, CDR1 is SGDLS and CDR2 is YYNGEE. DNA for the CDR3: TGTGCCAGCAGCGCGACAGTCCACACTGAAGCTTTCTTT. Translated, it gives CASSATVHTEAFF.

This clone was recorded a few times. The chain is built from TRBV20-1 and TRBJ1-2, with a weak D call TRBD1 (5 bases). The V end lost 3 bases, the J end lost 7 bases, and 9 bases lay between the germline ends. This CDR3 region has 11 residues. Germline values: CDR1 DFQATT, CDR2 SNEGSKA (reference sequence). The CDR3 DNA reads TGCAGTGCTAGTTCTGGGGCTGGCTACACCTTC. Translated, it gives CSASSGAGYTF.

The V gene is TRBV5-1, the J gene TRBJ2-1; 9 bases are a match to TRBD2. CDR3 size: 15 residues. The germline gives CDR1 SGHRS, CDR2 YFSETQ. Trimming cost V 3 bases and J 7 bases; bases outside gene matches: 8. Here the CDR3 reads CASSYLGLARNEQFF. In DNA, the CDR3 is TGCGCCAGCAGCTATCTGGGACTAGCTAGGAATGAGCAGTTCTTC. The whole variable domain, filled in from reference TRBV5-1 and TRBJ2-1, reads KAGVTQTPRYLIKTRGQQVTLSCSPISGHRSVSWYQQTPGQGLQFLFEYFSETQRNKGNFPGRFSGRQFSNSRSEMNVSTLELGDSALYLCASSYLGLARNEQFFGPGTRLTVL.

V gene TRBV29-1 combines with J gene TRBJ2-5, with TRBD2 matching over 10 bases. Germline V lookup: CDR1 SQVTM, CDR2 ANQGSEA. The CDR3 runs to 16 residues. After removal of 0 bases from V and 9 bases from J, the junction contained 13 bases not matched to a gene. The CDR3: CSVEDSKLAGAGAQYF. The CDR3 nucleotides read TGCAGCGTTGAAGATTCGAAGCTAGCGGGAGCCGGGGCCCAGTACTTC.

The chain employs TRBV28 and TRBJ2-6, with D possibly matching TRBD2 (6 bases). The ends were cut back, 2 bases at V and 0 bases at J, with 14 bases in the middle. Germline assignment: CDR1 MDHEN and CDR2 SYDVKM. The CDR3 is 18 amino acids. The CDR3 here is CASSLTSQDYSGANVLTF. The CDR3 bases are TGTGCCAGCAGTTTAACTAGTCAGGACTACTCTGGGGCCAACGTCCTGACTTTC.

This clone was seen a handful of times. The chain combines TRBV29-1 with TRBJ2-5; D ambiguous. The CDR3 runs to 12 residues. Germline CDR1 reads SQVTM; CDR2 reads ANQGSEA. Trimming stripped 4 bases from V and 4 bases from J, with 10 bases between. CDR3 coding DNA: TGCAGCGTTGGCCACCTACTAGAGACCCAGTACTTC. Protein product: CSVGHLLETQYF.

This rearrangement joins TRBV7-3 to TRBJ2-1; 11 nucleotides align to TRBD2. Germline trimming cut 3 bases from V and 7 bases from J; bases unmatched to any gene: 5. The CDR3 spans 15 residues. The germline gives CDR1 SGHTA, CDR2 FQGTGA. The CDR3 bases are TGTGCCAGCAGCTTTGCCCTAGCGGGAGGTAATGAGCAGTTCTTC. Its translation is CASSFALAGGNEQFF.